These 14 T cell receptor beta chains were all obtained from the same sample, sequenced in a study of Ad26.COV2.S vaccination and SARS-CoV-2 variants. The table came from immunoSEQ multiplex PCR; TCRdb's copy has only in-frame clones and leaves some out. The repertoire holds 300,000 to 400,000 clones, with roughly 84% as singletons. Treatment defined: some 20 received Ad26.COV2.S at low or high dose, single or two shots; 5 received placebo; per-sample allocation not given. On day 63 after the first injection, vaccine and placebo recipients gave samples. Sequencing was performed on peripheral blood, taken in a trial of Ad26.COV2.S vaccine versus placebo. These receptors were taken from a person between 18 and 65 years old who received the Ad26.COV2.S COVID-19 vaccine or a placebo.

The gene calls are TRBV12-3 or TRBV12-4 and TRBJ1-1; the D is unclear. The V end lost 3 bases, the J end lost 4 bases, and 9 bases lay between the germline ends. The CDR3 runs to 13 residues. CDR3 loop: CASSLFTSTEAFF. The CDR3 coding sequence is TGTGCCAGCAGTTTGTTCACCTCCACTGAAGCTTTCTTT.

The chain uses TRBV6-5 and TRBJ1-2; D uncertain. CDR1 and CDR2 from the germline V gene are MNHEY and SVGAGI. CDR3 size: 12 residues. The ends were cut back, 6 bases at V and 1 base at J, with 6 bases in the middle. CDR3 nucleotide sequence: TGTGCCAGCAGGGACTATAACTATGGCTACACCTTC. Translating gives CASRDYNYGYTF.

The J gene is TRBJ2-2, the V gene TRBV10-1, with D possibly TRBD1 on 6 matching bases. This CDR3 has 15 amino acids. Per the germline V gene, CDR1 is WNHNN and CDR2 is SYGVQD (reference sequence). V was pared by 9 bases and J by 2 bases, with 16 bases between. The CDR3 loop is CARNQGNLNTGELFF. The CDR3 region has the DNA TGCGCCAGAAATCAGGGGAACCTTAACACCGGGGAGCTGTTTTTT.

V usage is TRBV3-1 (or the pseudogene TRBV3-2) and J usage is TRBJ2-1; 13 bases line up with TRBD2. Germline lookup yields CDR1 LGHDT and CDR2 YNNKEL (reference sequence). The CDR3 extends over 16 amino acids. The trim removed 0 bases at V and 4 bases at J, leaving 0 bases unmatched. The CDR3 nucleotides read TGTGCCAGCAGCCAAGAGGGACTAGCGGGGTACAATGAGCAGTTCTTC. It yields the protein CASSQEGLAGYNEQFF.

This rearrangement joins TRBV5-4 to TRBJ2-1, with 11 bases that match TRBD2. Germline CDR1 is SGHNT and CDR2 is YYREEE (reference sequence). V lost 0 bases and J lost 5; bases outside the gene matches: 4. The CDR3 covers 16 residues. CDR3 coding DNA: TGTGCCAGCAGCTTGGGAACTAGCGGGGGAAACAATGAGCAGTTCTTC. This translates into CASSLGTSGGNNEQFF.

The genes are TRBV19 and TRBJ2-7; TRBD2 matches 9 bases. The CDR3 length is 16 residues. Germline V lookup: CDR1 LNHDA, CDR2 SQIVND (reference sequence). V shed 5 bases and J 1 base; nucleotides not matched to a gene: 9. The CDR3 DNA reads TGTGCCAGTAGTCCCACGACTAGCGGCAATTCCTACGAGCAGTACTTC. It codes for CASSPTTSGNSYEQYF.

The DNA of the CDR3 is TGTGCCAGCAGCCTCGACGGGACATCTAGAAACTATGGCTACACCTTC. Translating it yields CASSLDGTSRNYGYTF. V and J are TRBV4-2 and TRBJ1-2; a weak D match, TRBD1 (6 bases). CDR1 and CDR2 from the germline V gene are LGHNA and YNFKEQ. Trimming left V 4 bases short and J 2 bases short, with 17 bases between. The CDR3 covers 16 residues.

This clone was seen once. The rearrangement links TRBV18 to TRBJ1-1, with D maybe TRBD1 (6 bases). The germline V gene encodes CDR1 KGHSH and CDR2 LQKENI. Between the trimmed V and J ends, which lost 6 bases and 1 base, there was a span of 9 bases. This CDR3 has 13 residues. This chain's CDR3 is CASSDRTNTEAFF. The CDR3 DNA reads as TGTGCCAGCTCGGACAGAACGAACACTGAAGCTTTCTTT.

V usage is TRBV7-2 and J usage is TRBJ2-5, with TRBD2 identical over 9 bases. V dropped 7 bases and J dropped 4; count of bases not matched to a gene: 19. The CDR3 covers 18 residues. Germline lookup yields CDR1 SGHTA and CDR2 FQGNSA. The CDR3, as DNA: TGTGCCAGCACCATAGGGGCTAGCGGGACCCAAGTGGGAGAGACCCAGTACTTC. This sequence encodes CASTIGASGTQVGETQYF.

This clone was found a few times. The rearrangement links TRBV2 to TRBJ1-2, with 7 bases fitting TRBD1. The germline V gene has CDR1 SNHLY and CDR2 FYNNEI. Germline trimming cut 5 bases from V and 0 bases from J; bases unmatched to any gene: 9. The CDR3 extends over 16 amino acids. As DNA, the CDR3 is TGTGCCAGCAGTATGACAGGGATAACGTCTAACTATGGCTACACCTTC. Translating it yields CASSMTGITSNYGYTF.

V usage is TRBV5-6 and J usage is TRBJ2-7; tentative D call: TRBD2 (6 bases). V was trimmed by 5 bases and J by 2 bases, leaving 8 bases between them. The CDR3 sequence is 12 residues long. Germline V gives CDR1 SGHDT, CDR2 YYEEEE. CDR3 region: CASSRGTYEQYF. The CDR3 DNA is TGTGCCAGCAGTCGCGGGACCTACGAGCAGTACTTC.

The V and J genes are TRBV29-1 and TRBJ1-2, with TRBD1 matching 10 bases. The CDR3 is 13 residues long. With V trimmed by 3 bases and J by 7 bases, 5 bases remained unmatched. The germline gives CDR1 SQVTM, CDR2 ANQGSEA. In DNA, the CDR3 is TGCAGCGTTGATGGGACAGGGGTAGTTGGCTACACCTTC. Translated, it gives CSVDGTGVVGYTF. Filled out from reference TRBV29-1 and TRBJ1-2, the complete variable domain reads SAVISQKPSRDICQRGTSLTIQCQVDSQVTMMFWYRQQPGQSLTLIATANQGSEATYESGFVIDKFPISRPNLTFSTLTVSNMSPEDSSIYLCSVDGTGVVGYTFGSGTRLTVV.

This rearrangement joins TRBV7-9 to TRBJ1-1, with TRBD1 identical over 9 bases. With V trimmed by 7 bases and J by 1 base, 16 bases remained unmatched. Germline CDR1 and CDR2: SEHNR and FQNEAQ (reference sequence). This CDR3 comprises 18 residues. The CDR3 nucleotides are TGTGCCAGCACCTTCCTTCGACAGGGGGTCGGCCGGAACACTGAAGCTTTCTTT. It translates to CASTFLRQGVGRNTEAFF. The complete variable domain, with remaining parts taken from reference TRBV7-9 and TRBJ1-1, reads DTGVSQNPRHKITKRGQNVTFRCDPISEHNRLYWYRQTLGQGPEFLTYFQNEAQLEKSRLLSDRFSAERPKGSFSTLEIQRTEQGDSAMYLCASTFLRQGVGRNTEAFFGQGTRLTVV.

This sequence joins TRBV19 and TRBJ2-3, with D perhaps being TRBD1 or TRBD2 (6 bases each). Germline loops: CDR1 LNHDA, CDR2 SQIVND (reference sequence). Trimming pared 6 bases from V and 1 base from J, leaving 11 bases between. The CDR3 runs 14 residues. Here the CDR3 reads CASSRRGGTDTQYF. As DNA, the CDR3 is TGTGCCAGTAGCCGAAGGGGGGGCACAGATACGCAGTATTTT.